These 13 T cell receptor beta chains were all obtained from the same sample, sequenced in a study of OX40 agonist ivuxolimab in advanced cancers. Libraries were built with the immunoSEQ multiplex PCR assay. TCRdb obtained this table from immuneACCESS and retained in-frame rearrangements with V and J assigned. These tables miss some clones; where compared with another copy, unresolved V genes account for less than half of the shortfall, and the remainder is unexplained. This sample gives 85,000 to 100,000 clones in total; approximately 89% of them show up just once. The ten largest account for approximately 0.22% of the sample. Sequenced here: CD4+ or CD8+ T cells sorted from blood, sampled in a trial of the OX40 agonist ivuxolimab. Receptor source: an adult with an advanced solid tumor such as melanoma, head and neck, liver or kidney cancer.

The chain couples TRBV15 to TRBJ1-5, with 7 nucleotides matching TRBD1. From germline, CDR1 is LNHNV and CDR2 YYDKDF (reference sequence). Losses at the gene ends were 1 base for V and 0 bases for J; bases not matched to a gene: 12. The CDR3 is 19 amino acids. CDR3: CATSRAPRDSHHSNQPQHF. The DNA of the CDR3 is TGTGCCACCAGCAGAGCTCCCCGGGACAGCCATCATAGCAATCAGCCCCAGCATTTT.

The chain combines TRBV28 with TRBJ2-7; 9 positions agree with TRBD1. V trimming: 4 bases; J trimming: 3 bases; junction bases outside the gene matches: 4. The CDR3 loop spans 14 amino acids. The germline V gene has CDR1 MDHEN and CDR2 SYDVKM. The CDR3 DNA reads TGTGCCAGCAGTTCGATGGGACAGGGCTACGAGCAGTACTTC. Its protein is CASSSMGQGYEQYF.

This chain links TRBV19 with TRBJ1-2; 8 positions match TRBD1. The V gene end was trimmed by 8 bases and the J gene end by 6 bases; junction bases not matched to a gene: 14. CDR1 LNHDA and CDR2 SQIVND come from the germline V gene (reference sequence). This CDR3 comprises 15 residues. The CDR3 DNA follows: TGTGCCAGTTCGGTTAGACAGGGGTACGGGGATGGCTACACCTTC. Translation gives CASSVRQGYGDGYTF.

The chain joins TRBV7-2 to TRBJ2-7; weak D call: TRBD2 (5 bases). The germline V gene encodes CDR1 SGHTA and CDR2 FQGNSA. V lost 1 base and J lost 6, with 16 bases in between. There are 15 residues in the CDR3. The CDR3 here is CASSLGSGTWGEQYF. The CDR3 region has the DNA TGTGCCAGCAGCTTAGGCAGCGGCACTTGGGGCGAGCAGTACTTC. Supplemented by reference TRBV7-2 and TRBJ2-7, the full variable domain reads GAGVSQSPSNKVTEKGKDVELRCDPISGHTALYWYRQSLGQGLEFLIYFQGNSAPDKSGLPSDRFSAERTGGSVSTLTIQRTQQEDSAVYLCASSLGSGTWGEQYFGPGTRLTVT.

This chain uses TRBV6-5 with TRBJ1-1, with D tentatively TRBD1 (5 bases). Trimming removed 1 base from V and 3 bases from J, with 12 bases in between. Looked up from germline, CDR1 is MNHEY and CDR2 is SVGAGI. This CDR3 spans 15 amino acids. The CDR3 region is CASSYLGVVDTEAFF. For the CDR3, the DNA is TGTGCCAGCAGTTACTTGGGGGTTGTAGACACTGAAGCTTTCTTT.

The V and J genes are TRBV29-1 and TRBJ2-7; D not certain. The CDR3 runs to 14 residues. Trimming removed 7 bases at V and 3 bases at J, with 19 bases between. Germline loops: CDR1 SQVTM, CDR2 ANQGSEA. The CDR3 coding sequence is TGCAGCGCCGTGCAGGCCCTCTCGGGCTACGAGCAGTACTTC. Protein: CSAVQALSGYEQYF.

In its sample, this clone was seen a few times. V is TRBV7-6 and J is TRBJ1-2; D is possibly TRBD1 (6 bases). The germline V gene encodes CDR1 SGHVS and CDR2 FNYEAQ. Trimming left V 0 bases short and J 6 bases short, with 14 bases between. This CDR3 contains 15 residues. CDR3 protein: CASSLAGATAHGYTF. In nucleotides, the CDR3 is TGTGCCAGCAGCTTAGCGGGGGCTACCGCACATGGCTACACCTTC. Full variable domain (remainder filled in from reference TRBV7-6 and TRBJ1-2): GAGVSQSPRYKVTKRGQDVALRCDPISGHVSLYWYRQALGQGPEFLTYFNYEAQQDKSGLPNDRFSAERPEGSISTLTIQRTEQRDSAMYRCASSLAGATAHGYTFGSGTRLTVV.

The rearrangement uses TRBV2 and TRBJ1-2, with D maybe TRBD1 (6 bases). This CDR3 has 13 residues. V was shortened by 8 bases and J by 3 bases, with 13 bases between the two germline ends. Germline CDR1 is SNHLY and CDR2 is FYNNEI. The CDR3: CASGQGSDYGYTF. In DNA, the CDR3 is TGTGCCAGCGGGCAGGGGAGCGACTATGGCTACACCTTC. Full variable domain (missing parts from reference TRBV2 and TRBJ1-2): EPEVTQTPSHQVTQMGQEVILRCVPISNHLYFYWYRQILGQKVEFLVSFYNNEISEKSEIFDDQFSVERPDGSNFTLKIRSTKLEDSAMYFCASGQGSDYGYTFGSGTRLTVV.

The rearrangement uses TRBV28 and TRBJ1-1; 7 nucleotides line up with TRBD1. CDR3 length: 12 residues. In germline, CDR1 is MDHEN, CDR2 SYDVKM. V lost 7 bases to trimming and J lost 11 bases; unmatched junction nucleotides: 10. For the CDR3, the DNA is TGTGCCAGCAAGAGGGGACAGAGGGCGGCTTTCTTT. Its translation is CASKRGQRAAFF.

This chain uses TRBV19 with TRBJ2-1, with 11 bases matching TRBD2. Per germline, CDR1 LNHDA and CDR2 SQIVND (reference sequence). This CDR3 has 16 amino acids. Trimming cost V 4 bases and J 9 bases; bases outside gene matches: 11. The CDR3 protein is CASSTSTSGGSGEQFF. The CDR3 nucleotides read TGTGCCAGTAGTACGAGTACTAGCGGGGGAAGCGGTGAGCAGTTCTTC.

The chain employs TRBV30 and TRBJ2-7; 8 nucleotides align to TRBD1. The V gene's germline CDR1 is GTSNPN and CDR2 SVGIG (reference sequence). The CDR3 has 17 amino acids. The ends lost 1 base at V and 4 bases at J; junction bases unmatched: 15. The CDR3 DNA follows: TGTGCCTGGAGTGGGGCTATCAAAGACAGGGGACTTTACGAGCAGTACTTC. It codes for CAWSGAIKDRGLYEQYF. Based on the CDR3 plus reference TRBV30 and TRBJ2-7, the full variable domain is SQTIHQWPATLVQPVGSPLSLECTVEGTSNPNLYWYRQAAGRGLQLLFYSVGIGQISSEVPQNLSASRPQDRQFILSSKKLLLSDSGFYLCAWSGAIKDRGLYEQYFGPGTRLTVT.

The rearrangement joins TRBV11-2 to TRBJ1-2; 7 nucleotides align to TRBD1. With V trimmed by 5 bases and J by 4 bases, 10 bases remained unmatched. From germline, CDR1 is SGHAT and CDR2 FQNNGV. CDR3 length equals 15 residues. The CDR3 is CASSTEDRKGYGYTF. The CDR3 DNA follows: TGTGCCAGCAGCACAGAGGACAGGAAAGGCTATGGCTACACCTTC.

This clone was picked up a small number of times. This chain joins TRBV5-6 and TRBJ2-5; 8 bases match TRBD2. In germline, CDR1 is SGHDT, CDR2 YYEEEE. The CDR3 totals 13 residues. The V segment lost 4 bases and the J segment 4 bases; nucleotides outside the gene matches: 3. Here the CDR3 DNA reads TGTGCCAGCAGCCGTAGCGGGGCAGAGACCCAGTACTTC. It yields the protein CASSRSGAETQYF. Supplemented by reference TRBV5-6 and TRBJ2-5, the full variable domain reads DAGVTQSPTHLIKTRGQQVTLRCSPKSGHDTVSWYQQALGQGPQFIFQYYEEEERQRGNFPDRFSGHQFPNYSSELNVNALLLGDSALYLCASSRSGAETQYFGPGTRLLVL.